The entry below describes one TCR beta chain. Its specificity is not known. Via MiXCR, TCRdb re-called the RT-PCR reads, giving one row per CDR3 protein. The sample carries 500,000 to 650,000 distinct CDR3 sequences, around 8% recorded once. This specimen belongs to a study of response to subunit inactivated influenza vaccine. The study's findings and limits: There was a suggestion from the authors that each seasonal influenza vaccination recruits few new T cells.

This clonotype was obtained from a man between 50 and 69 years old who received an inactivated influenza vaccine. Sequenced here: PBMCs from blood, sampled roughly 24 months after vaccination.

CDR3 sequence reads: CGSSGSRYNEQFF. The CDR3, as DNA: TGTGGATCTAGCGGGAGCCGGTACAATGAGCAGTTCTTC. This chain links TRBV6-2 or TRBV6-3 with TRBJ2-1, with 10 bases fitting TRBD2. In germline, CDR1 is MNHEY, CDR2 SVGEGT. The length of the CDR3 is 13 residues.